One and the same sample provided the 30 T cell receptor beta chains below, sequenced in a study of cytomegalovirus exposure and HLA in healthy donors. Primers included in the PCR were 60 Vbeta and 13 Jbeta primers. Assay used: immunoSEQ multiplex PCR; TCRdb lists only in-frame clones, some missing. The table lists 88,000 or so clones, approximately 60% of them singletons. The sample was PBMCs. Receptors were obtained from a male donor in good health and CMV-seropositive.

Only one count was recorded for this clone. The gene calls are TRBV30 and TRBJ2-1, with D maybe TRBD2 (5 bases). With 2 bases removed from V and 7 bases from J, the gap between germline ends came to 9 bases. The CDR3 loop spans 12 amino acids. Germline CDR1 is GTSNPN and CDR2 is SVGIG (reference sequence). The CDR3 loop is CAWSRGGNEQFF. CDR3 coding DNA: TGTGCCTGGAGTCGCGGAGGAAATGAGCAGTTCTTC. Full variable domain (rest looked up from reference TRBV30 and TRBJ2-1): SQTIHQWPATLVQPVGSPLSLECTVEGTSNPNLYWYRQAAGRGLQLLFYSVGIGQISSEVPQNLSASRPQDRQFILSSKKLLLSDSGFYLCAWSRGGNEQFFGPGTRLTVL.

Comments on this clone: A junction end diverges from the germline sequence, so it may reflect a read error. V usage is TRBV4-2 and J usage is TRBJ2-1; no reliable D call. CDR1 and CDR2 (germline): LGHNA, YNFKEQ. The CDR3 consists of 11 residues. CDR3 sequence reads: CASSQDQRWIF. The CDR3, as DNA: TGTGCCAGCAGCCAAGATCAGCGTTGGATCTTC.

Concerning this clone itself: The same CDR3 also results from other DNA sequences found in this sample. V is TRBV4-3 and J is TRBJ2-2; TRBD2 aligns across 9 bases. CDR1 is LGHNA, CDR2 YSLEER, per germline. V was pared by 0 bases and J by 3 bases, with 2 bases of the junction left unmatched. This CDR3 has 16 residues. The CDR3 sequence: CASSQETSGYTGELFF. The CDR3 region has the DNA TGCGCCAGCAGCCAAGAGACTAGCGGATACACCGGGGAGCTGTTTTTT.

The chain joins TRBV30 to TRBJ2-3; TRBD2 matches 9 bases. The CDR3 is 14 residues long. Germline V CDR1 and CDR2: GTSNPN, SVGIG (reference sequence). V lost 4 bases, J lost 7 bases, and 9 bases stayed unmatched. CDR3 sequence: CAWTSGAPGNTQYF. DNA for the CDR3: TGTGCCTGGACTAGCGGGGCCCCGGGGAATACGCAGTATTTT.

The chain combines TRBV10-3 with TRBJ1-5; 8 bases match TRBD1. CDR1 and CDR2 (germline): ENHRY, SYGVKD. V lost 7 bases to trimming and J lost 0 bases; unmatched junction nucleotides: 5. The CDR3 runs to 15 residues. CDR3: CAIKQGVNSNQPQHF. For the CDR3, the DNA is TGTGCCATCAAACAGGGGGTTAATAGCAATCAGCCCCAGCATTTT.

The rearrangement links TRBV23-1 to TRBJ2-2; weak D call: TRBD1 (5 bases). TRBV23-1 is an ORF, and what it does is uncertain. This CDR3 has 15 residues. The V gene lost 8 bases and the J gene lost 2 bases, with 15 bases spanning the gap. CDR3 bases: TGCGCCAGCGGCGGCGGACACAGTAACACCGGGGAGCTGTTTTTT. Translation: CASGGGHSNTGELFF.

The J gene is TRBJ2-3, the V gene TRBV9; TRBD2 agrees at 10 bases. The CDR3 contains 19 residues. Germline assignment: CDR1 SGDLS and CDR2 YYNGEE. The V gene end was trimmed by 0 bases and the J gene end by 2 bases; junction bases not matched to a gene: 12. The CDR3 sequence: CASSVEGGLAGDPTDTQYF. CDR3 bases: TGTGCCAGCAGCGTAGAGGGCGGGCTAGCGGGGGATCCCACAGATACGCAGTATTTT.

The V and J genes are TRBV28 and TRBJ1-5; D is uncertain. CDR1 and CDR2 (germline): MDHEN, SYDVKM. V was trimmed by 5 bases and J by 3 bases, leaving 11 bases between them. The CDR3 is 14 residues long. CDR3 nucleotides: TGTGCCAGCAGTCCCGTCGAGCCCAATCAGCCCCAGCATTTT. Translation gives CASSPVEPNQPQHF.

The chain carries TRBV5-4 and TRBJ2-2; 12 bases fit TRBD2. Losses at the gene ends were 3 bases for V and 4 bases for J; bases not matched to a gene: 7. There are 17 residues in the CDR3. CDR1 is SGHNT, CDR2 YYREEE, per germline (reference sequence). Here the CDR3 DNA reads TGTGCCAGCAGCTCCCGCCCTAGCGGGGGGGCCACCGGGGAGCTGTTTTTT. Its protein is CASSSRPSGGATGELFF.

In its sample, this clone was seen a few times. J is TRBJ1-3 and V is TRBV29-1; tentatively, D is TRBD1 (5 bases). The germline CDR1 and CDR2 sequences are SQVTM and ANQGSEA. The CDR3 covers 17 residues. Trimming left V 6 bases short and J 0 bases short, with 21 bases between. CDR3: CSVALSVPGNSGNTIYF. The CDR3 DNA reads as TGCAGCGTCGCCCTTTCCGTTCCAGGGAACTCTGGAAACACCATATATTTT.

This chain uses TRBV9 with TRBJ2-3; 10 positions agree with TRBD2. The CDR3 runs 16 residues. Germline lookup yields CDR1 SGDLS and CDR2 YYNGEE. The junction had 5 bases not matched to a gene; V was cut back by 2 bases and J by 2 bases. The CDR3 is CASSVQRGGITDTQYF. DNA for the CDR3: TGTGCCAGCAGCGTTCAGCGGGGGGGAATCACAGATACGCAGTATTTT.

The chain joins TRBV15 to TRBJ1-4; perhaps TRBD1 as D (5 bases). Germline CDR1 reads LNHNV; CDR2 reads YYDKDF (reference sequence). The CDR3 sequence is 14 residues long. V lost 4 bases and J 6 bases, leaving 12 bases between the germline ends. The CDR3 is CATSMGGRDEKLFF. The CDR3 bases are TGTGCCACCAGCATGGGGGGAAGGGATGAAAAACTGTTTTTT.

This clone has only a few counts. The chain employs TRBV28 and TRBJ2-7, with 10 nucleotides matching TRBD1. CDR3 length: 15 residues. The ends lost 4 bases at V and 4 bases at J; junction bases unmatched: 7. Germline V CDR1 and CDR2: MDHEN, SYDVKM. Written as DNA, the CDR3 is TGTGCCAGCAGTTCCTCGCCGGGACAGGGGTACGAGCAGTACTTC. It encodes CASSSSPGQGYEQYF.

In its sample, this clone was seen a few times. This chain connects TRBV5-3 to TRBJ2-5; TRBD1 matches 10 bases. TRBV5-3 belongs to the ORF category, with a function that is uncertain. J was trimmed by 4 bases and V by 4 bases; bases with no gene match: 10. The CDR3 runs 16 residues. CDR3 nucleotides: TGTGCCAGAAGCGATCACCGGGACAGGGGAGGAGAGACCCAGTACTTC. Protein: CARSDHRDRGGETQYF.

This clone has just a few counts. The chain recombines TRBV7-8 with TRBJ1-4; D possibly corresponds to TRBD1 (5 bases). The germline CDR1 and CDR2 sequences are SGHVS and FQNEAQ. The CDR3 sequence is 14 residues long. V was cut by 5 bases and J by 7 bases, with 14 bases left in between. The CDR3 reads CASSRGWVSEKLFF. The CDR3 DNA reads TGTGCCAGCAGCCGGGGGTGGGTTAGTGAAAAACTGTTTTTT.

V usage is TRBV27 and J usage is TRBJ1-2, with D possibly being TRBD1 (5 bases). The germline V and J ends were trimmed by 5 bases and 3 bases, with 10 bases remaining between them. Germline values: CDR1 MNHEY, CDR2 SMNVEV (reference sequence). The CDR3 sequence is 13 residues long. The CDR3 bases are TGTGCCAGCAGTAGGACACCTTACTATGGCTACACCTTC. It specifies CASSRTPYYGYTF.

This chain joins TRBV28 and TRBJ2-7; 7 bases line up with TRBD1. This CDR3 has 13 amino acids. CDR1 is MDHEN and CDR2 is SYDVKM in the germline V gene. V lost 5 bases, J lost 3 bases, and 4 bases stayed unmatched. The chain's CDR3 is CASSEGAIYEQYF. CDR3 sequence (DNA): TGTGCCAGCAGTGAGGGGGCGATCTACGAGCAGTACTTC.

This sequence joins TRBV7-2 and TRBJ2-7; D unclear. The CDR3 is 12 residues long. V was shortened by 5 bases and J by 2 bases, with 7 bases between the two germline ends. Germline CDR1 SGHTA, CDR2 FQGNSA. CDR3 residues: CASSLAAYEQYF. CDR3 nucleotide sequence: TGTGCCAGCAGCCTGGCGGCCTACGAGCAGTACTTC.

The chain couples TRBV5-1 to TRBJ1-2, with TRBD1 identical over 10 bases. The J segment lost 6 bases and the V segment lost 0 bases, leaving 5 bases of the junction unmatched. The CDR3 extends over 15 amino acids. Germline V gives CDR1 SGHRS, CDR2 YFSETQ. CDR3 nucleotide sequence: TGCGCCAGCAGCTTGGCCGACAGGGGGCGCGATGGCTACACCTTC. It encodes CASSLADRGRDGYTF. Full variable domain (outside the CDR3, taken from reference TRBV5-1 and TRBJ1-2): KAGVTQTPRYLIKTRGQQVTLSCSPISGHRSVSWYQQTPGQGLQFLFEYFSETQRNKGNFPGRFSGRQFSNSRSEMNVSTLELGDSALYLCASSLADRGRDGYTFGSGTRLTVV.

This clone has just a few counts. V and J are TRBV4-3 and TRBJ2-2; TRBD2 agrees at 8 bases. Germline V CDR1 and CDR2: LGHNA, YSLEER. CDR3 length: 18 residues. V shed 2 bases and J 1 base; nucleotides not matched to a gene: 9. In DNA, the CDR3 is TGCGCCAGCAGCCAACAGCATGGGCTAGCGGGGAACACCGGGGAGCTGTTTTTT. Translating it yields CASSQQHGLAGNTGELFF.

Remarks on this clone: A read error may account for a junction end that differs from germline. Here the CDR3 reads CASSAMAGGSYEQYF. CDR3 DNA: TGTGCCAGCAGTGCTATGGCGGGGGGTTCCTATGAGCAGTACTTC. The V and J genes are TRBV6-5 and TRBJ2-7; TRBD2 matches at 8 bases. The CDR3 has 15 amino acids. CDR1 MNHEY and CDR2 SVGAGI come from the germline V gene.

J is TRBJ2-1 and V is TRBV5-8, with 8 nucleotides matching TRBD2. CDR3 length: 14 amino acids. Germline CDR1 and CDR2: SGHTS and YDEGEE. With V trimmed by 1 base and J by 5 bases, 2 bases remained unmatched. The CDR3 is CASSLFSGNNEQFF. CDR3 in DNA: TGTGCCAGCAGCTTGTTTAGCGGGAACAATGAGCAGTTCTTC.

V gene TRBV28 combines with J gene TRBJ1-1; D not certain. The CDR3 spans 14 residues. V shed 2 bases and J shed 3 bases, with 10 bases lying between them. Germline CDR1 is MDHEN and CDR2 is SYDVKM. The CDR3 is CASSLQTEYTEAFF. The DNA of the CDR3 is TGTGCCAGCAGTTTACAGACTGAGTACACTGAAGCTTTCTTT.

This clone was counted between two and nine times. The V and J genes are TRBV6-6 and TRBJ2-7; D gene ambiguous. Trimming cost V 2 bases and J 6 bases, with 11 bases left between them. The CDR3 consists of 13 residues. Germline V gene data show CDR1 as MNHNY and CDR2 as SVGAGI (reference sequence). This CDR3 reads CASSYEVVSEQYF. The CDR3 DNA sequence: TGTGCCAGCAGTTACGAGGTAGTTAGCGAGCAGTACTTC.

Ten or more counts support this clone. The V call is TRBV11-2, the J call TRBJ1-3; D ambiguous. V dropped 5 bases and J dropped 1 base, with 15 bases sitting between them. The length of the CDR3 is 16 residues. CDR1 SGHAT and CDR2 FQNNGV come from the germline V gene. The CDR3 bases are TGTGCCAGCAGCCGTATTACTGGGCAATCTGGAAACACCATATATTTT. It yields the protein CASSRITGQSGNTIYF.

This chain joins TRBV19 and TRBJ1-1; the match to TRBD1 covers 9 bases. This CDR3 comprises 14 residues. Per the germline V gene, CDR1 is LNHDA and CDR2 is SQIVND (reference sequence). With V trimmed by 6 bases and J by 5 bases, 7 bases remained unmatched. CDR3 bases: TGTGCCAGTAGGCCACAGGGGGCACCGACTGAAGCTTTCTTT. Protein sequence: CASRPQGAPTEAFF.

The V call is TRBV7-3, the J call TRBJ2-1; 13 bases match TRBD2. CDR1 and CDR2 (germline): SGHTA, FQGTGA. The CDR3 contains 14 residues. Trimming at V came to 4 bases and at J to 9 bases, leaving 3 bases not matched to a gene. This CDR3 reads CASSSRTSGSEQFF. The CDR3 DNA reads TGTGCCAGCAGCTCCAGGACTAGCGGGAGTGAGCAGTTCTTC.

This clone was found a few times. This chain connects TRBV5-4 to TRBJ2-5; D perhaps matches TRBD1 (5 bases). The CDR3 has 14 amino acids. V was pared by 3 bases and J by 0 bases, with 9 bases between. The V gene's germline CDR1 is SGHNT and CDR2 YYREEE (reference sequence). The CDR3 sequence is CASSWLTDQETQYF. For the CDR3, the DNA is TGTGCCAGCAGCTGGCTGACAGACCAAGAGACCCAGTACTTC.

The chain recombines TRBV5-1 with TRBJ2-7; the D gene is possibly TRBD1 (6 bases). V lost 1 base and J lost 4, with 15 bases in between. The CDR3 has 15 amino acids. CDR1 and CDR2 (germline): SGHRS, YFSETQ. CDR3 region: CASSLLQGPSYEQYF. CDR3 bases: TGCGCCAGCAGCTTGCTGCAGGGGCCCTCTTACGAGCAGTACTTC.

CDR3 in DNA: TGTGCCAGCTCACCACAAAGGGGGAGCACCGGGGAGCTGTTTTTT. Residues: CASSPQRGSTGELFF. This chain links TRBV18 with TRBJ2-2, with D perhaps matching TRBD1 (6 bases). Germline assignment: CDR1 KGHSH and CDR2 LQKENI. V gave up 1 base and J gave up 4 bases, with 10 bases separating them. The CDR3 is 15 amino acids. Drawing the rest from reference TRBV18 and TRBJ2-2, the complete variable domain is NAGVMQNPRHLVRRRGQEARLRCSPMKGHSHVYWYRQLPEEGLKFMVYLQKENIIDESGMPKERFSAEFPKEGPSILRIQQVVRGDSAAYFCASSPQRGSTGELFFGEGSRLTVL.